The next 30 T cell receptor beta chains were all read from a single sample in a study of CD4 and CD8 cells across lung adenocarcinoma regions. TCRdb used MiXCR to reprocess the PCR reads, holding one entry per CDR3 protein. The sample lists about 12,000 distinct CDR3 sequences, around 50% occurring once. The sequenced sample was CD8+ T cells from the margin of a lung tumor. The receptors were gathered from a male donor with lung adenocarcinoma. The CD4 and CD8 labels of this study may be unreliable.

Ten or more counts support this clonotype. The rearrangement uses TRBV27 and TRBJ2-7; 9 bases are a match to TRBD2. After removal of 4 bases from V and 2 bases from J, the junction contained 3 bases not matched to a gene. The germline CDR1 and CDR2 sequences are MNHEY and SMNVEV (reference sequence). The CDR3 is made up of 14 amino acids. The CDR3 here is CASSSGLATYEQYF. DNA of the CDR3: TGTGCCAGCAGTTCTGGACTAGCGACCTACGAGCAGTACTTC.

As regards this clonotype: A read error may produce the germline difference seen at one junction end. The CDR3 sequence: CGSGGGDKETQYF. CDR3 coding DNA: TGTGGCAGCGGGGGCGGGGACAAAGAGACCCAGTACTTC. V is TRBV6-1 and J is TRBJ2-5, with 8 bases that match TRBD2. The CDR3 runs to 13 residues. Per germline, CDR1 MNHNS and CDR2 SASEGT.

There are many counts of this clonotype. The chain recombines TRBV28 with TRBJ2-4, with 7 bases aligning to TRBD1. The J segment lost 1 base and the V segment lost 6 bases, leaving 6 bases of the junction unmatched. Per the germline V gene, CDR1 is MDHEN and CDR2 is SYDVKM. The CDR3 runs 15 residues. In DNA form, the CDR3 reads TGTGCCAGCAGAAACCAGGGGGTGGCCAAAAACATTCAGTACTTC. It translates to CASRNQGVAKNIQYF.

V usage is TRBV7-6 and J usage is TRBJ2-5; D could derive from TRBD1 or TRBD2 (5 bases each). The J call may be in error: the DNA end matches TRBJ2-7 better. CDR1 and CDR2 (germline): SGHVS, FNYEAQ. CDR3 length: 15 amino acids. The CDR3 loop is CASSLNGDVSYEQYF. CDR3 sequence (DNA): TGTGCCAGCAGCTTAAACGGGGACGTCTCCTACGAGCAGTACTTC.

This chain uses TRBV20-1 with TRBJ2-1; D is ambiguous. The CDR3 is made up of 12 amino acids. Trimming took off 5 bases at V and 5 bases at J, with 10 bases between the two ends. Germline assignment: CDR1 DFQATT and CDR2 SNEGSKA (reference sequence). Here the CDR3 DNA reads TGCAGTGCTGGATCCCTAAACAATGAGCAGTTCTTC. This sequence encodes CSAGSLNNEQFF.

CDR3 sequence reads: CASRYGTGGTEAFF. CDR3 nucleotides: TGTGCCAGCAGATATGGGACAGGGGGCACTGAAGCTTTCTTT. V usage is TRBV12-3 or TRBV12-4 and J usage is TRBJ1-1; 11 bases match TRBD1. The length of the CDR3 is 14 residues. J was trimmed by 4 bases and V by 6 bases; bases with no gene match: 4.

This clonotype has a count of ten or more. This may arise from a read error, as a much more abundant clone is one base away. The chain links TRBV7-8 to TRBJ2-1; perhaps D is TRBD1 or TRBD2 (7 bases each). Germline V gene sequence: CDR1 SGHVS, CDR2 FQNEAQ. The CDR3 loop spans 13 amino acids. V lost 7 bases, J lost 10 bases, and 17 bases lay in between. The CDR3 region is CASTRGGGDEQFF. The CDR3 region has the DNA TGTGCCAGCACCCGGGGAGGGGGCGACGAGCAGTTCTTC.

The genes are TRBV30 and TRBJ2-2, with TRBD1 matching over 8 bases. The CDR3 runs to 14 residues. Trimming at V came to 2 bases and at J to 5 bases, leaving 4 bases not matched to a gene. The germline gives CDR1 GTSNPN, CDR2 SVGIG (reference sequence). CDR3 sequence reads: CAWSRTGRTGELFF. The CDR3 DNA sequence: TGTGCCTGGAGTAGGACAGGGAGGACCGGGGAGCTGTTTTTT.

The rearrangement uses TRBV7-9 and TRBJ2-1, with TRBD2 identical over 8 bases. CDR1 is SEHNR, CDR2 FQNEAQ, per germline (reference sequence). With 5 bases clipped from V and 12 bases from J, the junction kept 9 bases outside the gene matches. The CDR3 runs to 13 residues. CDR3 sequence (DNA): TGTGCCAGCAGCCTTGTCGGCGGGAGGTCGCAGTTCTTC. Its protein is CASSLVGGRSQFF.

Notes on this clonotype: The CDR3 does not end in the conserved phenylalanine or tryptophan, so this is likely a read error. The limits of the CDR3 on the DNA are not certain, so only TCRdb's listed CDR3 is given. The chain carries TRBV27 and TRBJ2-5. A total of 13 residues make up the CDR3, ends included. The germline V gene has CDR1 MNHEY and CDR2 SMNVEV (reference sequence). The CDR3 protein is CAGSGMGKETQHS.

This clonotype was seen once. This chain connects TRBV7-2 to TRBJ2-3; D ambiguous. Germline V gives CDR1 SGHTA, CDR2 FQGNSA. This CDR3 is built from 12 residues. Trimming cost V 0 bases and J 12 bases, with 10 bases left between them. The CDR3 nucleotides are TGTGCCAGCAGCTTAGCCAAAAACACTCAGTATTTT. It codes for CASSLAKNTQYF.

In this sample, this clonotype turned up a few times. DNA of the CDR3: TGTGCCAGCAGCGTGCGGGCGTGGGGACAGGGGGATATCGGGGAGCTGTTTTTT. It translates to CASSVRAWGQGDIGELFF. The chain is built from TRBV9 and TRBJ2-2; 11 bases match TRBD1. V was clipped by 2 bases and J by 7 bases; unmatched bases: 13. Germline CDR1 reads SGDLS; CDR2 reads YYNGEE. The CDR3 consists of 18 residues.

The J gene is TRBJ1-2, the V gene TRBV6-1; no firm D call. With 1 base removed from V and 0 bases from J, the gap between germline ends came to 3 bases. Germline CDR1 reads MNHNS; CDR2 reads SASEGT. This CDR3 is built from 13 residues. The CDR3 nucleotides are TGTGCCAGCAGTGAAGACTCTAACTATGGCTACACCTTC. This codes for CASSEDSNYGYTF.

This clonotype has just one count. The V and J genes are TRBV4-1 and TRBJ1-6; D is ambiguous. CDR3 size: 16 residues. Looked up from germline, CDR1 is MGHRA and CDR2 is YSYEKL. The V and J ends lost 7 bases and 1 base respectively, with 14 bases between them. The CDR3 is CASTTLTGSYNSPLHF. Here the CDR3 DNA reads TGCGCCAGCACCACTTTAACGGGTTCCTATAATTCACCCCTCCACTTT.

This clonotype is termed medium-sized. The chain carries TRBV6-4 and TRBJ2-3; 8 nucleotides agree with TRBD2. Germline CDR1 MRHNA, CDR2 SNTAGT. J was trimmed by 0 bases and V by 2 bases; bases with no gene match: 4. The CDR3 sequence is 16 residues long. CDR3 sequence: CASSDGAGASTDTQYF. CDR3 DNA: TGTGCCAGCAGTGACGGAGCGGGGGCTAGCACAGATACGCAGTATTTT.

Remarks on this clonotype: Relative to the germline gene, one junction end is altered; a read error may explain this. The rearrangement uses TRBV27 and TRBJ2-1; D gene ambiguous. The CDR3 is made up of 12 amino acids. CDR1 is MNHEY and CDR2 is SMNVEV in the germline V gene (reference sequence). The CDR3 here is CASSHSTGEQFF. CDR3 DNA: TGTGCCAGCAGTCACTCCACCGGTGAGCAGTTCTTT.

Here the CDR3 DNA reads TGTGCCAGCAGCGCAACATGGGCCGTCTATGGCTACACCTTC. Its translation: CASSATWAVYGYTF. The gene calls are TRBV28 and TRBJ1-2; D gene unclear. Trimming pared 6 bases from V and 4 bases from J, leaving 15 bases between. This CDR3 is built from 14 residues. Germline CDR1 is MDHEN and CDR2 is SYDVKM.

This clonotype was seen a single time. The chain combines TRBV27 with TRBJ2-1; possibly TRBD1 or TRBD2 for D (6 bases each). TRBJ2-4 matches the DNA end more closely, so the J call is doubtful. This CDR3 has 15 amino acids. Per the germline V gene, CDR1 is MNHEY and CDR2 is SMNVEV (reference sequence). This chain's CDR3 is CATGLGGHDGDTQYF. The DNA for the CDR3 is TGTGCCACGGGGCTCGGGGGCCACGACGGGGACACTCAGTACTTC.

A few counts support this clonotype. CDR3 sequence reads: CASSGGLAGGSAYEQYF. The CDR3 DNA reads as TGCGCCAGCAGCGGCGGACTAGCGGGAGGGTCCGCCTACGAGCAGTACTTC. The chain couples TRBV5-1 to TRBJ2-7, with 15 bases aligning to TRBD2. Germline V gene lookup returns CDR1 SGHRS and CDR2 YFSETQ. The CDR3 spans 17 residues. The V segment lost 4 bases and the J segment 2 bases; nucleotides outside the gene matches: 7.

As to this clonotype: One junction end disagrees with the germline gene, perhaps due to a read error. The chain uses TRBV6-5 and TRBJ1-5, with TRBD1 identical over 10 bases. This CDR3 is 15 amino acids long. CDR1 and CDR2 from the germline V gene are MNHEY and SVGAGI. This chain's CDR3 is CASRYSTGGDQPQHF. Here the CDR3 DNA reads TGTGCCAGCAGGTACTCGACAGGGGGCGATCAGCCCCAGCATTTT.

This sequence joins TRBV10-2 and TRBJ2-3; D is possibly TRBD1 (5 bases). Matching the DNA end better, TRBJ2-7 makes the J call doubtful. CDR3 size: 13 residues. From germline, CDR1 is WSHSY and CDR2 SAAADI. CDR3 amino acids: CARGLGATDTQYF. The CDR3 DNA reads as TGCGCCAGGGGGCTCGGAGCCACAGATACGCAGTACTTC.

To note about this clonotype: Mismatch with germline at one junction end may stem from a read error. V and J are TRBV10-3 and TRBJ2-5; the match to TRBD2 covers 8 bases. Per the germline V gene, CDR1 is ENHRY and CDR2 is SYGVKD. This CDR3 contains 15 residues. The CDR3 DNA is TGTGCCATCACGGGGGGGGGCGGAGGCGAAGATACCCAGTACTTC. Protein product: CAITGGGGGEDTQYF.

V and J are TRBV7-2 and TRBJ1-2; TRBD1 is a possible D gene (6 bases). This CDR3 is 14 amino acids long. CDR1 is SGHTA and CDR2 is FQGNSA in the germline V gene. V lost 3 bases, J lost 4 bases, and 12 bases lay in between. The CDR3 DNA is TGTGCCAGCAGCTTGGACAGCCTAGGCTATGGCTACACCTTC. This gives the protein CASSLDSLGYGYTF.

The rearrangement joins TRBV6-5 to TRBJ2-5; TRBD1 matches at 10 bases. Judging by the DNA end, TRBJ2-7 fits better; the J call may be wrong. CDR3 size: 15 residues. The germline gives CDR1 MNHEY, CDR2 SVGAGI. CDR3 coding DNA: TGTGCCAGCAGTTACGGGACAGGGGTATCCTACGAGCAGTACTTC. Encoded protein: CASSYGTGVSYEQYF.

Regarding this clonotype: Relative to the germline gene, one junction end is altered; a read error may explain this. The rearrangement uses TRBV6-1 and TRBJ2-1, with TRBD2 identical over 7 bases. The germline V gene encodes CDR1 MNHNS and CDR2 SASEGT. The CDR3 extends over 15 amino acids. CDR3 residues: CARGPGLVGNNEQFF. DNA for the CDR3: TGTGCCAGGGGCCCCGGACTAGTGGGAAACAATGAGCAGTTTTTC.

This clonotype has just a few counts. An end of the junction does not agree with germline; a read error may underlie this. V is TRBV7-7 and J is TRBJ2-4; 8 bases are shared with TRBD2. The J call may be wrong; the DNA end is better matched by TRBJ2-1. The CDR3 covers 14 residues. Germline loops: CDR1 SSHAT, CDR2 FNYEAQ (reference sequence). The CDR3 region is CASSLEEVRGAQFF. CDR3 DNA sequence: TGTGCTAGCAGCTTAGAGGAGGTGCGGGGGGCCCAGTTCTTC.

The chain couples TRBV10-1 to TRBJ2-1, with D maybe TRBD1 (5 bases). Germline CDR1 reads WNHNN; CDR2 reads SYGVQD (reference sequence). The CDR3 loop spans 15 amino acids. V lost 2 bases and J lost 8, with 16 bases in between. CDR3 nucleotide sequence: TGCGCCAGCAGTGAGCCCACTCTGGGCAGGGATGAGCAGTTCTTC. It translates to CASSEPTLGRDEQFF.

By share, this clonotype ranks as large. The chain joins TRBV10-2 to TRBJ2-1; no definite D call. The DNA end is a closer match to TRBJ2-7, so the J assignment may be wrong. Germline values: CDR1 WSHSY, CDR2 SAAADI. CDR3 length: 13 amino acids. The CDR3 reads CASSESRAYEQYF. The CDR3 DNA reads as TGCGCCAGCAGTGAGAGTAGGGCCTACGAGCAGTACTTC.

This clonotype is large within its sample. The CDR3 loop reads CASSPISTDTQYF. In nucleotides, the CDR3 is TGTGCCAGCAGTCCAATTAGCACAGATACGCAGTATTTT. This sequence joins TRBV27 and TRBJ2-3; the D is unclear. The CDR3 has 13 amino acids. From germline, CDR1 is MNHEY and CDR2 SMNVEV (reference sequence). V was trimmed by 5 bases and J by 0 bases, leaving 6 bases between them.

The rearrangement links TRBV6-7 to TRBJ2-3, with D possibly matching TRBD2 (6 bases). TRBV6-7 is known as an ORF, though its function is uncertain. The CDR3 is made up of 15 amino acids. V shed 7 bases and J shed 4 bases, with 18 bases lying between them. The CDR3 sequence is CASTDSGGDADTQYF. The CDR3 nucleotides read TGTGCCAGCACAGACTCAGGAGGGGATGCAGATACGCAGTATTTT.